The clone carrying this T cell receptor beta chain was seen a handful of times. This entry belongs to a study of blood T cell repertoires in COVID-19. On the study more broadly: PBMCs, B-cell-depleted T cells, or T cells provided the cDNA or gDNA that made up the material.

Repertoires were generated with immunoSEQ multiplex PCR, while TCRdb's copy carries only in-frame clones and drops some. The sample has 200,000 to 250,000 clones; roughly nine tenths are singletons. This CDR3 is built from 12 residues. The ends lost 6 bases at V and 12 bases at J; junction bases unmatched: 12. Per germline, CDR1 SQVTM and CDR2 ANQGSEA. In terms of age and location, participants ranged from roughly 18 to 90 years and lived in about 25 US areas. The sample comprised PBMCs or T cells enriched from blood (not recorded which). This clonotype was obtained from a man younger than 45 who had recovered from COVID-19. The chain carries TRBV29-1 and TRBJ2-7, with 9 bases identical to TRBD1. The CDR3, as DNA: TGCAGCGTCCTTCGGAGACAGGGGGGTGTGTACTTC. Protein sequence: CSVLRRQGGVYF.